The 27 T cell receptor beta chains reported below all come from one sample, sequenced in a study of blood T cell repertoires in COVID-19 (TCRdb year 2020). Receptor amplification or capture employed the immunoSEQ multiplex PCR assay. In TCRdb, the immuneACCESS table is reduced to in-frame sequences with V and J assigned. These tables do not hold every clone; where another copy was compared, an unresolved V gene accounts for under half, and the others remain unexplained. The sample table shows about 110,000 clones, and 85% are seen once. The ten largest clones capture under 2.5% of the sample. The material sequenced was peripheral blood. These receptors were obtained from a human donor in a cohort sampled during active COVID-19.

The chain recombines TRBV7-9 with TRBJ2-7, with TRBD2 matching 12 bases. Germline CDR1 SEHNR, CDR2 FQNEAQ (reference sequence). CDR3 size: 16 residues. V shed 0 bases and J 5 bases; nucleotides not matched to a gene: 5. The CDR3 here is CASSLANLAGGHEQYF. CDR3 bases: TGTGCCAGCAGCTTAGCGAACCTAGCGGGAGGGCACGAGCAGTACTTC. Together with reference TRBV7-9 and TRBJ2-7, the CDR3 gives the full variable domain: DTGVSQNPRHKITKRGQNVTFRCDPISEHNRLYWYRQTLGQGPEFLTYFQNEAQLEKSRLLSDRFSAERPKGSFSTLEIQRTEQGDSAMYLCASSLANLAGGHEQYFGPGTRLTVT.

This clone was recorded only once. The chain recombines TRBV19 with TRBJ2-3; D gene ambiguous. The germline V gene encodes CDR1 LNHDA and CDR2 SQIVND (reference sequence). The V gene lost 5 bases and the J gene lost 1 base, with 13 bases spanning the gap. The CDR3 runs to 15 residues. This CDR3 is CASSPHSSGTDTQYF. Written as DNA, the CDR3 is TGTGCCAGTAGTCCTCACAGCTCTGGCACAGATACGCAGTATTTT.

The J gene is TRBJ2-1, the V gene TRBV18, with 11 bases matching TRBD2. J was trimmed by 6 bases and V by 3 bases; bases with no gene match: 4. This CDR3 is built from 15 residues. The germline V gene has CDR1 KGHSH and CDR2 LQKENI. This CDR3 is CASSPIAGGANEQFF. In nucleotides, the CDR3 is TGTGCCAGCTCACCGATAGCGGGAGGGGCCAATGAGCAGTTCTTC.

In this sample, this clone turned up once. The chain couples TRBV7-9 to TRBJ2-3, with a weak D call TRBD2 (6 bases). From germline, CDR1 is SEHNR and CDR2 FQNEAQ (reference sequence). The ends were cut back, 4 bases at V and 4 bases at J, with 15 bases in the middle. The CDR3 spans 15 residues. The CDR3 spells CASSSPPGSADTQYF. CDR3 coding DNA: TGTGCCAGCAGCTCCCCCCCCGGGAGCGCAGATACGCAGTATTTT.

This clone was found once. The chain recombines TRBV10-3 with TRBJ1-2, with 8 bases aligning to TRBD1. The V segment lost 7 bases and the J segment 9 bases; nucleotides outside the gene matches: 7. Germline values: CDR1 ENHRY, CDR2 SYGVKD. The CDR3 is 12 amino acids. The CDR3 region is CAINTQGASYTF. In nucleotides, the CDR3 is TGTGCCATCAATACGCAGGGGGCTAGCTACACCTTC.

The rearrangement joins TRBV7-9 to TRBJ1-5; 8 nucleotides line up with TRBD1. Germline V gene data show CDR1 as SEHNR and CDR2 as FQNEAQ (reference sequence). CDR3 size: 14 residues. V shed 4 bases, J shed 8 bases, and the junction held 7 bases outside the gene matches. CDR3 in amino acids: CASSSTGGGEPQHF. CDR3 DNA: TGTGCCAGCAGCTCCACAGGGGGTGGGGAGCCCCAGCATTTT. The whole variable domain, remainder taken from reference TRBV7-9 and TRBJ1-5, is DTGVSQNPRHKITKRGQNVTFRCDPISEHNRLYWYRQTLGQGPEFLTYFQNEAQLEKSRLLSDRFSAERPKGSFSTLEIQRTEQGDSAMYLCASSSTGGGEPQHFGDGTRLSIL.

This clone was recorded a few times. The gene calls are TRBV11-3 and TRBJ2-3, with D possibly TRBD2 on 6 matching bases. This CDR3 is 15 amino acids long. Trimming removed 1 base at V and 2 bases at J, with 10 bases between. CDR1 and CDR2 from the germline V gene are SGHNT and YENEEA. In DNA, the CDR3 is TGTGCCAGCAGCTTAGGAGCGGGCAACACAGATACGCAGTATTTT. Encoded protein: CASSLGAGNTDTQYF.

This clone was seen a few times. The J gene is TRBJ1-4, the V gene TRBV6-1, with D uncertain. Germline V CDR1 and CDR2: MNHNS, SASEGT. The CDR3 runs 14 residues. The V gene lost 3 bases and the J gene lost 6 bases, with 11 bases spanning the gap. DNA for the CDR3: TGTGCCAGCAGTGAGAGCGGGAGGTATGAAAAACTGTTTTTT. Its protein is CASSESGRYEKLFF.

The chain joins TRBV6-5 to TRBJ2-3; 10 bases are a match to TRBD1. The V gene end was trimmed by 8 bases and the J gene end by 6 bases; junction bases not matched to a gene: 8. Germline V lookup: CDR1 MNHEY, CDR2 SVGAGI. The CDR3 spans 14 residues. CDR3 protein: CASLDRGRADTQYF. The CDR3 DNA sequence: TGTGCCAGCTTAGACAGGGGGCGAGCGGATACGCAGTATTTT.

As DNA, the CDR3 is TGTGCCAGCAGCTTAACGGGAGTCTACACAGATACGCAGTATTTT. Translation: CASSLTGVYTDTQYF. The rearrangement links TRBV7-3 to TRBJ2-3, with D possibly matching TRBD2 (5 bases). V was cut by 0 bases and J by 2 bases, with 9 bases left in between. The CDR3 runs 15 residues. Germline lookup yields CDR1 SGHTA and CDR2 FQGTGA.

The V gene is TRBV5-5, the J gene TRBJ1-5, with D maybe TRBD1 (5 bases). The CDR3 contains 14 residues. The germline gives CDR1 SGHKS, CDR2 YYEKEE (reference sequence). Trimming pared 0 bases from V and 7 bases from J, leaving 11 bases between. The CDR3, as DNA: TGTGCCAGCAGCTTGGTTGGGGGAGGCCAGCCCCAGCATTTT. The encoded protein is CASSLVGGGQPQHF.

J is TRBJ1-6 and V is TRBV9; 7 bases are a match to TRBD1. The CDR3 consists of 14 residues. The J segment lost 5 bases and the V segment lost 6 bases, leaving 5 bases of the junction unmatched. In germline, CDR1 is SGDLS, CDR2 YYNGEE. For the CDR3, the DNA is TGTGCCAGCAAAGGGGGCGGTAATAATTCACCCCTCCACTTT. This codes for CASKGGGNNSPLHF.

The V call is TRBV15, the J call TRBJ2-1; 8 nucleotides match TRBD2. The germline V gene encodes CDR1 LNHNV and CDR2 YYDKDF (reference sequence). This CDR3 has 14 amino acids. After removal of 4 bases from V and 6 bases from J, the junction contained 5 bases not matched to a gene. The CDR3 region has the DNA TGTGCCACCAGCATTGACGGGAGGGCCAATGAGCAGTTCTTC. As protein: CATSIDGRANEQFF.

In this sample, this clone turned up many times. The rearrangement joins TRBV2 to TRBJ2-3; 14 bases line up with TRBD2. This CDR3 is built from 19 residues. Trimming at V came to 2 bases and at J to 3 bases, leaving 10 bases not matched to a gene. Germline V lookup: CDR1 SNHLY, CDR2 FYNNEI. CDR3 nucleotides: TGTGCCAGCAGTGAATATAGACTAGCGGGGGGGCCTGGGACAGATACGCAGTATTTT. It specifies CASSEYRLAGGPGTDTQYF.

This chain uses TRBV9 with TRBJ2-5, with D unresolved. V was cut by 3 bases and J by 10 bases, with 13 bases left in between. From germline, CDR1 is SGDLS and CDR2 YYNGEE. This CDR3 spans 12 amino acids. CDR3 sequence: CASSGATFDQYF. CDR3 nucleotides: TGTGCCAGCAGCGGGGCCACGTTCGACCAGTACTTC.

This chain connects TRBV7-8 to TRBJ2-3; a weak D match, TRBD2 (6 bases). Trimming left V 6 bases short and J 0 bases short, with 13 bases between. CDR3 size: 15 residues. Germline lookup yields CDR1 SGHVS and CDR2 FQNEAQ. The CDR3 DNA follows: TGTGCCAGCAGTACCTCGGGACTGAGCACAGATACGCAGTATTTT. Translated, it gives CASSTSGLSTDTQYF.

V usage is TRBV3-1 (or the pseudogene TRBV3-2) and J usage is TRBJ2-3, with D maybe TRBD1 (5 bases). CDR1 is LGHDT and CDR2 is YNNKEL in the germline V gene (reference sequence). The CDR3 sequence is 14 residues long. Trimming stripped 4 bases from V and 8 bases from J, with 16 bases between. The CDR3 bases are TGTGCCAGCAGCCCCTTTCAAGGGGAAGGTACGCAGTATTTT. It yields the protein CASSPFQGEGTQYF.

The V and J genes are TRBV19 and TRBJ2-7; 9 bases are shared with TRBD1. V lost 4 bases and J lost 3; bases outside the gene matches: 7. The CDR3 totals 15 residues. The V gene's germline CDR1 is LNHDA and CDR2 SQIVND (reference sequence). CDR3 sequence reads: CASSTTGGSLYEQYF. The CDR3 coding sequence is TGTGCCAGTAGTACCACAGGGGGCTCCCTCTACGAGCAGTACTTC.

The chain links TRBV19 to TRBJ2-2; TRBD1 might be the D (5 bases). The CDR3 covers 12 residues. V was cut by 8 bases and J by 6 bases, with 10 bases left in between. In germline, CDR1 is LNHDA, CDR2 SQIVND (reference sequence). DNA of the CDR3: TGTGCCAGTGACACAGGTCCCGGGGAGCTGTTTTTT. Translated: CASDTGPGELFF. Supplemented by reference TRBV19 and TRBJ2-2, the full variable domain reads DGGITQSPKYLFRKEGQNVTLSCEQNLNHDAMYWYRQDPGQGLRLIYYSQIVNDFQKGDIAEGYSVSREKKESFPLTVTSAQKNPTAFYLCASDTGPGELFFGEGSRLTVL.

The chain links TRBV27 to TRBJ1-2; tentative D call: TRBD1 (6 bases). Germline CDR1 reads MNHEY; CDR2 reads SMNVEV (reference sequence). The V end lost 5 bases, the J end lost 8 bases, and 18 bases lay between the germline ends. This CDR3 contains 14 residues. The CDR3 loop reads CASSPSTGVWGYTF. The DNA of the CDR3 is TGTGCCAGCAGTCCCTCGACAGGCGTGTGGGGCTACACCTTC.

This clone was counted once. The rearrangement joins TRBV4-2 to TRBJ2-3; tentatively, D is TRBD1 (5 bases). There are 16 residues in the CDR3. The germline V and J ends were trimmed by 6 bases and 1 base, with 17 bases remaining between them. Germline V gives CDR1 LGHNA, CDR2 YNFKEQ. In DNA form, the CDR3 reads TGTGCCAGCAGTCCAAAGAAAGGGGCCCGCACAGATACGCAGTATTTT. Protein product: CASSPKKGARTDTQYF.

V gene TRBV28 combines with J gene TRBJ1-4; the D gene is possibly TRBD1 (6 bases). This CDR3 is 13 amino acids long. Germline-derived CDR1 and CDR2 are MDHEN and SYDVKM. V was pared by 9 bases and J by 1 base, with 9 bases between. The CDR3: CASIGGTNEKLFF. The CDR3 DNA sequence: TGTGCCAGTATAGGGGGAACTAATGAAAAACTGTTTTTT. The whole variable domain, remainder taken from reference TRBV28 and TRBJ1-4, is DVKVTQSSRYLVKRTGEKVFLECVQDMDHENMFWYRQDPGLGLRLIYFSYDVKMKEKGDIPEGYSVSREKKERFSLILESASTNQTSMYLCASIGGTNEKLFFGSGTQLSVL.

The V and J genes are TRBV4-1 and TRBJ1-5; D unclear. Germline CDR1 is MGHRA and CDR2 is YSYEKL. Trimming left V 2 bases short and J 2 bases short, with 7 bases between. The CDR3 sequence is 14 residues long. The CDR3 sequence is CASSQLSGNQPQHF. The CDR3 DNA reads TGCGCCAGCAGCCAACTAAGTGGCAATCAGCCCCAGCATTTT.

The rearrangement links TRBV9 to TRBJ2-3; D remains ambiguous. V was cut by 0 bases and J by 1 base, with 6 bases left in between. Germline loops: CDR1 SGDLS, CDR2 YYNGEE. This CDR3 spans 14 amino acids. This CDR3 reads CASSVVSGTDTQYF. CDR3 nucleotide sequence: TGTGCCAGCAGCGTAGTGTCGGGCACAGATACGCAGTATTTT.

This rearrangement joins TRBV6-2 or TRBV6-3 to TRBJ2-7; a possible D gene is TRBD2 (5 bases). The ends were cut back, 4 bases at V and 4 bases at J, with 14 bases in the middle. CDR1 MNHEY and CDR2 SVGEGT come from the germline V gene. The CDR3 is made up of 14 amino acids. The CDR3 spells CASSLPGKSYEQYF. CDR3 in DNA: TGTGCCAGCAGTTTACCGGGGAAATCGTACGAGCAGTACTTC.

There are a few counts of this clone. This chain links TRBV28 with TRBJ1-2, with D unresolved. There are 16 residues in the CDR3. V lost 3 bases, J lost 4 bases, and 18 bases lay in between. Germline-derived CDR1 and CDR2 are MDHEN and SYDVKM. In DNA, the CDR3 is TGTGCCAGCAGTTTCGGCTCACTCGGACTCCGCTATGGCTACACCTTC. Translated: CASSFGSLGLRYGYTF.

The rearrangement joins TRBV11-2 to TRBJ2-7; 8 bases map to TRBD2. The V gene end was trimmed by 5 bases and the J gene end by 5 bases; junction bases not matched to a gene: 8. This CDR3 has 14 amino acids. The germline V gene encodes CDR1 SGHAT and CDR2 FQNNGV. The CDR3 loop reads CASSLRTSPNEQYF. The CDR3 DNA reads TGTGCCAGCAGCCTAAGGACTAGCCCGAACGAGCAGTACTTC.